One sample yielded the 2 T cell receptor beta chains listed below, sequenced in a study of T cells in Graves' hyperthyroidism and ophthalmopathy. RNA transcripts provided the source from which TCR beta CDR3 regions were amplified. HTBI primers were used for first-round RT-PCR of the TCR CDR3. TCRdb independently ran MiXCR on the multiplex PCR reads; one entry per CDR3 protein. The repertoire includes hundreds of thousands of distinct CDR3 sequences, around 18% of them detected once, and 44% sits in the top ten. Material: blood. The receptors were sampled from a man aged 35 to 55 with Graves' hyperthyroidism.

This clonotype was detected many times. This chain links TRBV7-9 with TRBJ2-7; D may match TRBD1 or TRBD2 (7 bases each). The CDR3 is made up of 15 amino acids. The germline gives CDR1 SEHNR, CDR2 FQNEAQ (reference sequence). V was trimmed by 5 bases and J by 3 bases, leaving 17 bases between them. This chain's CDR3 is CASSPGGGVIYEQYF. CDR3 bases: TGTGCCAGCAGCCCAGGGGGGGGGGTTATCTACGAGCAGTACTTC.

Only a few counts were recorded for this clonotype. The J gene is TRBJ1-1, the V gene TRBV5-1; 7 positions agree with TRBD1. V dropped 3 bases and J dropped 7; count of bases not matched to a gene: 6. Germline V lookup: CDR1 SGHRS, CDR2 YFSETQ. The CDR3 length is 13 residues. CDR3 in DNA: TGCGCCAGCAGCTCACAGGGGAACGATGAAGCTTTCTTT. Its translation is CASSSQGNDEAFF.